Listed below are T cell receptor beta chains from one sample, sequenced in a study of T cells in Graves' hyperthyroidism and ophthalmopathy. One entry per CDR3 protein, called by TCRdb with MiXCR from the multiplex PCR reads. The sample consists of 450,000 to 600,000 distinct CDR3 sequences, 15% to 20% of them appearing once. The sequencing input was blood. The source is a man aged 35-49 years with Graves' ophthalmopathy. Each CDR3 is given with its conserved first and last residue. D genes are given only for firm matches. Not all rows give a size; the values are once, few, many and, for expanded clones, a class.

d_call,cdr3_length,v_call,clone_size,j_call,cdr3_aa,cdr3_nt
NA,14,TRBV30,many,TRBJ1-1,CAWSGLQPGTEAFF,TGTGCCTGGAGTGGGTTACAACCTGGAACTGAAGCTTTCTTT
NA,10,TRBV2,many,TRBJ1-1,CASTGLEAFF,TGTGCCAGCACCGGTCTGGAAGCTTTCTTT
NA,15,TRBV18,many,TRBJ1-1,CASSIRDTSNTEAFF,TGTGCCAGCTCAATCCGGGACACCTCGAACACTGAAGCTTTCTTT
NA,15,TRBV5-1,NA,TRBJ2-7,CASPRKQVAHYEQYF,TGCGCCAGCCCCCGTAAGCAGGTCGCCCACTACGAGCAGTACTTC
NA,13,TRBV5-6,many,TRBJ1-1,CASRSTGFTEAFF,TGTGCCAGCAGATCGACAGGTTTCACTGAAGCTTTCTTT
NA,14,TRBV12-3/TRBV12-4,many,TRBJ1-6,CASSSQGGRSPLHF,TGTGCCAGCAGTTCTCAAGGAGGGCGATCACCCCTCCACTTT
NA,14,TRBV3-1,many,TRBJ1-1,CASSLTGMNTEAFF,TGTGCCAGCAGCCTGACAGGTATGAACACTGAAGCTTTCTTT
NA,19,TRBV7-9,many,TRBJ2-3,CASSSPRGRPHDLRNTQYF,TGTGCCAGCAGCTCCCCCAGAGGCAGGCCCCATGACCTCAGGAATACGCAGTATTTT
NA,14,TRBV2,NA,TRBJ2-7,CATSRGRSSYEQYF,TGTGCCACCAGTAGAGGGAGGAGCTCCTACGAGCAGTACTTC
NA,12,TRBV13,many,TRBJ1-1,CATLGRGTEAFF,TGTGCCACCCTGGGCCGGGGCACTGAAGCTTTCTTT
NA,12,TRBV20-1,many,TRBJ2-7,CSARDYGAEQYF,TGCAGTGCTAGAGATTATGGGGCCGAGCAGTACTTC
TRBD2,17,TRBV7-9,NA,TRBJ2-1,CASSTRSGGRSDNEQFF,TGTGCCAGCAGCACCCGCTCCGGCGGGAGGTCCGACAATGAGCAGTTCTTC
NA,9,TRBV29-1,NA,TRBJ1-2,CSPAYGYTF,TGCAGCCCAGCCTATGGCTACACCTTC
TRBD1,14,TRBV11-3,many,TRBJ2-1,CASSSRDRYNEQFF,TGTGCCAGCAGCTCCCGGGACAGGTATAATGAGCAGTTCTTC
NA,16,TRBV27,NA,TRBJ1-5,CASSLRWGLRNQPQHF,TGTGCCAGCAGTTTAAGATGGGGCTTACGCAATCAGCCCCAGCATTTT
NA,13,TRBV14,few,TRBJ1-1,CASSPWGGNEAFF,TGTGCCAGCAGCCCCTGGGGGGGAAATGAAGCTTTCTTT
NA,15,TRBV28,NA,TRBJ1-5,CASSFYVAGNQPQHF,TGTGCCAGCAGTTTTTATGTGGCAGGGAATCAGCCCCAGCATTTT
TRBD1,16,TRBV15,many,TRBJ2-1,CATSRLGTGYYNEQFF,TGTGCCACCAGCAGACTCGGGACAGGGTACTACAATGAGCAGTTCTTC
NA,16,TRBV4-1,few,TRBJ2-1,CASSQDLGPTDGEQFF,TGCGCCAGCAGCCAAGATCTGGGTCCAACCGACGGGGAGCAGTTCTTC
NA,16,TRBV7-9,many,TRBJ2-1,CASSLAGGDQHNEQFF,TGTGCCAGCAGCTTAGCAGGTGGGGACCAGCACAATGAGCAGTTCTTC
NA,13,TRBV6-1,few,TRBJ1-1,CASRTTARTEAFF,TGTGCCAGCAGAACCACAGCGCGCACTGAAGCTTTCTTT
TRBD1,15,TRBV7-9,few,TRBJ1-2,CASSFEQGFSVGYTF,TGTGCCAGCAGCTTCGAACAGGGGTTCTCGGTCGGCTACACCTTC
NA,17,TRBV18,few,TRBJ1-1,CASSPLVVGEANTEAFF,TGTGCCAGCTCACCCTTGGTAGTGGGGGAGGCGAACACTGAAGCTTTCTTT
NA,15,TRBV7-9,NA,TRBJ2-5,CASSQGSAGQETQYF,TGTGCCAGCAGCCAAGGGTCCGCAGGGCAAGAGACCCAGTACTTC
TRBD1,15,TRBV5-1,many,TRBJ2-1,CASSFGTVYSNEQFF,TGCGCCAGCAGCTTCGGGACAGTTTACTCCAATGAGCAGTTCTTC
NA,15,TRBV5-1,many,TRBJ2-3,CASSLVGLDTDTQYF,TGCGCCAGCAGCTTGGTGGGGCTAGACACAGATACGCAGTATTTT
TRBD1,14,TRBV7-3,few,TRBJ2-7,CASSPDRGSYEQYF,TGTGCCAGCAGTCCTGACAGGGGCTCCTACGAGCAGTACTTC
NA,11,TRBV30,NA,TRBJ2-6,CGGSGANVLTF,TGTGGCGGCTCTGGGGCCAACGTCCTGACTTTC
NA,15,TRBV5-6,many,TRBJ2-1,CASSRRDLGRNEQFF,TGTGCCAGCAGCCGCCGGGACTTAGGGAGGAATGAGCAGTTCTTC
NA,13,TRBV28,few,TRBJ1-4,CASRQTVNEKLFF,TGTGCCAGCAGACAAACAGTTAATGAAAAACTGTTTTTT
TRBD2,15,TRBV3-1,many,TRBJ2-7,CASSQDAGGPYEQYF,TGTGCCAGCAGCCAAGATGCGGGGGGGCCTTACGAGCAGTACTTC
TRBD1,15,TRBV20-1,few,TRBJ2-7,CSARDGGTGYYEQYF,TGCAGTGCTAGAGATGGGGGGACAGGATACTACGAGCAGTACTTC